This T cell receptor beta chain was observed in a study of PD-1 blockade in mismatch repair-deficient tumors (dated 2017 in TCRdb). For context, the study as a whole: The trial enrolled about 90 consecutive patients with roughly 11 mismatch repair-deficient cancer types between September 2013 and 2016, all previously treated and progressing. Tumor-associated T cell clones were tracked in the peripheral blood of patients responding to PD-1 blockade by deep sequencing of TCR CDR3 regions. The research as a whole found: Clones residing in the tumor, which were often undetectable in blood before treatment, expanded quickly after pembrolizumab and then contracted, generally before radiologic responses.

A distance of 14 bases separates the germline ends of V and J, which lose 5 bases and 2 bases respectively. CDR1 LNHDA and CDR2 SQIVND are derived from the germline V gene (reference sequence). Taken from cysteine to phenylalanine, the CDR3 has 15 residues. Only CDR3 DNA remains: 45 bases, in frame from the first base. Library prep was done by the immunoSEQ multiplex PCR assay. TCRdb took over this immuneACCESS table, retaining in-frame rearrangements with V and J assigned. Such tables are incomplete; in checked studies, under half of the missing clones stem from an unresolved V gene, and the remainder is unexplained. This sample gives some 120,000 clones in total; about 86% of them show up just once. Roughly 14% of the sample is in the top ten clones. Mismatch repair deficiency in every enrolled patient was established by polymerase chain reaction or immunohistochemistry. TCR sequencing was performed for a few patients who responded to pembrolizumab therapy. The phase II trial prospectively tested pembrolizumab PD-1 blockade in advanced mismatch repair-deficient cancers regardless of tissue of origin. Peripheral blood T cell samples were collected serially, before PD-1 blockade began and at several time points afterward. Blood sampling times were reported as weeks after the first pembrolizumab dose.

As regards this clone: Which antigen it targets is not known. Per-base qualities were not stored, and no clone one base away is much larger.

The chain is made from TRBV19 and TRBJ2-3; no D gene call is confident. The sample was peripheral blood, taken 44 weeks after starting pembrolizumab. This clonotype originated in an adult with mismatch repair-deficient cancer. The CDR3 amino acid sequence is: CASSGQEALTDTQYF. The nucleotides read TGTGCCAGTAGTGGTCAAGAGGCCCTCACAGATACGCAGTATTTT. With the portions outside the CDR3 filled from the reference TRBV19 and TRBJ2-3 genes, the complete variable region becomes DGGITQSPKYLFRKEGQNVTLSCEQNLNHDAMYWYRQDPGQGLRLIYYSQIVNDFQKGDIAEGYSVSREKKESFPLTVTSAQKNPTAFYLCASSGQEALTDTQYFGPGTRLTVL.